This T cell receptor (beta chain) was identified during a study of blood T cell repertoires in COVID-19. The data were produced by immunoSEQ multiplex PCR, yet TCRdb's version contains in-frame clones alone and is incomplete. The sample contains 150,000 or so clones, 86% of which appear only once. This CDR3 comprises 12 residues. CDR1 is SGHRS and CDR2 is YFSETQ in the germline V gene. V gave up 3 bases and J gave up 6 bases, with 9 bases separating them. Sequences were obtained from peripheral blood. V is TRBV5-1 and J is TRBJ1-1; no reliable D call. The TCR sequence derives from a man in his fifties or sixties with acute or convalescent COVID-19. CDR3 nucleotide sequence: TGCGCCAGCAGCTCCAACACCCCTGAAGCTTTCTTT. This translates into CASSSNTPEAFF. Variable domain in full (rest from reference TRBV5-1 and TRBJ1-1): KAGVTQTPRYLIKTRGQQVTLSCSPISGHRSVSWYQQTPGQGLQFLFEYFSETQRNKGNFPGRFSGRQFSNSRSEMNVSTLELGDSALYLCASSSNTPEAFFGQGTRLTVV.